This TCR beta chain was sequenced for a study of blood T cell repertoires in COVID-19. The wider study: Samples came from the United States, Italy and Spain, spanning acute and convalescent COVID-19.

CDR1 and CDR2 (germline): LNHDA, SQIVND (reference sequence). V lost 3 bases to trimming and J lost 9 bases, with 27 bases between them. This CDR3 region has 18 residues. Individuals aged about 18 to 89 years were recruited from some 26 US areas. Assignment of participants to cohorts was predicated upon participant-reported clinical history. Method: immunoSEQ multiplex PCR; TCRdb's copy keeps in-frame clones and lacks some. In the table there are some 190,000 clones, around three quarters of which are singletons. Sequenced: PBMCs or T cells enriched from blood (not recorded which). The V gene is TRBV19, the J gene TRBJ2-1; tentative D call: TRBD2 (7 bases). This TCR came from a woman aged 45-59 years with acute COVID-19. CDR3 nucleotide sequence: TGTGCCAGTAGTATTCCGCGAGGGGGGAGGGAAACTAGGGGTGAGCAGTTCTTC. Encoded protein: CASSIPRGGRETRGEQFF. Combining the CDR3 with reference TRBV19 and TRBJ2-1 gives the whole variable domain DGGITQSPKYLFRKEGQNVTLSCEQNLNHDAMYWYRQDPGQGLRLIYYSQIVNDFQKGDIAEGYSVSREKKESFPLTVTSAQKNPTAFYLCASSIPRGGRETRGEQFFGPGTRLTVL.